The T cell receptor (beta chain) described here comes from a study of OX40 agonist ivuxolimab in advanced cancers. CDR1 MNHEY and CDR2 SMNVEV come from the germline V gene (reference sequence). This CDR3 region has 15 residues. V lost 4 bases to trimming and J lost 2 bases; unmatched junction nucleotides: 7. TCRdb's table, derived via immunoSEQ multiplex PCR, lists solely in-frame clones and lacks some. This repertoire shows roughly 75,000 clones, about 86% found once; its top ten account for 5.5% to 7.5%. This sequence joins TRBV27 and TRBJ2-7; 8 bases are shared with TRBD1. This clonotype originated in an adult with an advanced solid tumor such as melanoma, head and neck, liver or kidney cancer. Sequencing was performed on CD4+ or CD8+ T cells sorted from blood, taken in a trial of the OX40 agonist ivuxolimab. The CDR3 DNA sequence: TGTGCCAGCAGTTCCCTTCGGACAGGGACCTACGAGCAGTACTTC. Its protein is CASSSLRTGTYEQYF.